The 19 T cell receptor beta chains below were found in one sample sequenced in a study of T cell repertoires in cytomegalovirus infection. TCRdb reanalysed the reads using MiXCR and keeps one entry per CDR3 protein. The data show fewer than 900,000 distinct CDR3 sequences, with roughly 29% seen just once and around 14% held by the top ten. These receptors lack a known antigen. Source: cultured CD8+ T cells from PBMCs, taken from culture after CMV antigen stimulation. These TCRs come from a human donor in good health (CMV status not recorded). Some clones in this sample may be carry-over from other donors' samples.

The chain recombines TRBV6-1 with TRBJ2-3, with unresolved D. The CDR3 runs 16 residues. CDR1 is MNHNS, CDR2 SASEGT, per germline. Deletions cut 0 bases from V and 0 bases from J, with 10 bases between. The CDR3 coding sequence is TGTGCCAGCAGTGAAGCTCAATGGGCAAGCACAGATACGCAGTATTTT. It specifies CASSEAQWASTDTQYF.

Written as DNA, the CDR3 is TGTGCCAGCAGTTGGACGGTCTGGGATGAAAAACTGTTTTTT. The encoded protein is CASSWTVWDEKLFF. The rearrangement links TRBV6-2 or TRBV6-3 to TRBJ1-4; D not certain. CDR1 and CDR2 from the germline V gene are MNHEY and SVGEGT. CDR3 length: 14 amino acids. Trimming took off 4 bases at V and 6 bases at J, with 12 bases between the two ends.

The count of this clonotype is one. A much larger clone differs from this one at a single base, so this may be a read error. V and J are TRBV7-2 and TRBJ1-2; a possible D gene is TRBD1 (6 bases). The V end lost 5 bases, the J end lost 2 bases, and 18 bases lay between the germline ends. CDR1 and CDR2 from the germline V gene are SGHTA and FQGNSA. The CDR3 is 16 amino acids. The CDR3 region is CASSTPDSLANYGYTF. The CDR3 bases are TGTGCCAGCAGCACCCCGGACAGTCTGGCGAACTATGGCTACACCTTC.

This clonotype was observed a few times. The chain couples TRBV6-1 to TRBJ2-1; a weak D match, TRBD1 (5 bases). CDR1 and CDR2 (germline): MNHNS, SASEGT. Trimming pared 4 bases from V and 0 bases from J, leaving 13 bases between. This CDR3 comprises 16 residues. The CDR3 DNA is TGTGCCAGCAGTGGGGGCTCAGGTTACTCCTACAATGAGCAGTTCTTC. Amino acid sequence: CASSGGSGYSYNEQFF.

This clonotype occurred many times. The chain joins TRBV7-8 to TRBJ2-3; TRBD2 might be the D (6 bases). The CDR3 is 13 amino acids. Trimming pared 4 bases from V and 4 bases from J, leaving 9 bases between. Germline V lookup: CDR1 SGHVS, CDR2 FQNEAQ. The CDR3 DNA follows: TGTGCCAGCAGCTCACCGGGAGCAGATACGCAGTATTTT. Amino acid sequence: CASSSPGADTQYF.

This clonotype came up many times. The chain uses TRBV7-6 and TRBJ2-1; D not certain. This CDR3 spans 13 amino acids. Per germline, CDR1 SGHVS and CDR2 FNYEAQ. Trimming shortened V by 0 bases and J by 7 bases, and 7 bases separated the two germline ends. The CDR3 here is CASSLAAGNEQFF. As DNA, the CDR3 is TGTGCCAGCAGCTTAGCGGCAGGAAATGAGCAGTTCTTC.

J is TRBJ1-4 and V is TRBV6-5; no clear D. CDR1 and CDR2 from the germline V gene are MNHEY and SVGAGI. Trimming pared 6 bases from V and 5 bases from J, leaving 7 bases between. The CDR3 runs to 12 residues. The CDR3 DNA sequence: TGTGCCAGCAGGGATTCCAATGAAAAACTGTTTTTT. It codes for CASRDSNEKLFF.

The chain couples TRBV28 to TRBJ2-3; 12 bases match TRBD2. Germline V gives CDR1 MDHEN, CDR2 SYDVKM. V trimming: 5 bases; J trimming: 2 bases; junction bases outside the gene matches: 17. The CDR3 is 20 residues long. CDR3: CASSPPGLAGGGRLTDTQYF. The CDR3 region has the DNA TGTGCCAGCAGTCCGCCCGGGCTAGCGGGGGGGGGCCGACTCACAGATACGCAGTATTTT.

The gene calls are TRBV7-6 and TRBJ1-1, with D perhaps matching TRBD1 (5 bases). Germline assignment: CDR1 SGHVS and CDR2 FNYEAQ. The length of the CDR3 is 12 residues. Trimming took off 5 bases at V and 7 bases at J, with 11 bases between the two ends. CDR3 in amino acids: CASSRGDGEAFF. The CDR3 DNA reads TGTGCCAGCAGCCGGGGGGATGGTGAAGCTTTCTTT.

This clonotype has more than one count but fewer than ten. The rearrangement links TRBV7-9 to TRBJ2-7, with D perhaps given as TRBD1 or TRBD2 (7 bases each). CDR3 length: 12 residues. Germline CDR1 and CDR2: SEHNR and FQNEAQ (reference sequence). Trimming removed 4 bases at V and 7 bases at J, with 11 bases between. CDR3 DNA: TGTGCCAGCAGCTCAGGGGGGGGGGAGCAGTACTTC. It is translated as CASSSGGGEQYF.

This sequence joins TRBV25-1 and TRBJ1-1; D is unclear. Germline V gene data show CDR1 as MGHDK and CDR2 as SYGVNS. The V and J ends lost 5 bases and 0 bases respectively, with 13 bases between them. This CDR3 has 15 amino acids. The CDR3 DNA reads as TGTGCCAGCAGTAACCCGGGAGGCCTGAACACTGAAGCTTTCTTT. Translating it yields CASSNPGGLNTEAFF.

This clonotype was detected a few times. This rearrangement joins TRBV7-8 to TRBJ2-1; tentative D call: TRBD2 (7 bases). Germline V gene data show CDR1 as SGHVS and CDR2 as FQNEAQ. The CDR3 contains 16 residues. Trimming left V 2 bases short and J 3 bases short, with 14 bases between. As DNA, the CDR3 is TGTGCCAGCAGCTTAAGGGGGGGGACGTACTACAATGAGCAGTTCTTC. Amino acid sequence: CASSLRGGTYYNEQFF.

The chain links TRBV19 to TRBJ1-2, with unresolved D. The germline V gene encodes CDR1 LNHDA and CDR2 SQIVND (reference sequence). The CDR3 is 13 residues long. V shed 7 bases and J shed 6 bases, with 15 bases lying between them. The CDR3 DNA reads as TGTGCCAGTATCGCGGGGTTCGGTCATGGCTACACCTTC. Amino acids: CASIAGFGHGYTF.

This clonotype was seen a few times. V and J are TRBV7-4 and TRBJ1-1, with D possibly being TRBD1 (5 bases). The V end was cut by 5 bases, the J end by 1 base, with 14 bases between. The CDR3 extends over 15 amino acids. CDR1 SGHVT and CDR2 SQSDAQ come from the germline V gene. The CDR3 DNA is TGTGCCAGCAGCGACCCCGGGACGGGGAACACTGAAGCTTTCTTT. It translates to CASSDPGTGNTEAFF.

In its sample, this clonotype was seen many times. The genes are TRBV7-6 and TRBJ1-3, with D uncertain. Germline lookup yields CDR1 SGHVS and CDR2 FNYEAQ. V shed 6 bases and J shed 1 base, with 13 bases lying between them. The CDR3 contains 15 residues. Written as DNA, the CDR3 is TGTGCCAGCAGGGGTCTACGAGAGTCTGGAAACACCATATATTTT. This encodes CASRGLRESGNTIYF.

This chain joins TRBV2 and TRBJ2-7, with 10 bases fitting TRBD2. Germline V gene lookup returns CDR1 SNHLY and CDR2 FYNNEI. V shed 6 bases and J 2 bases; nucleotides not matched to a gene: 7. CDR3 length equals 15 residues. CDR3 DNA: TGTGCCAGCAGGGACACTAGCGGGGTGCCCTACGAGCAGTACTTC. Protein product: CASRDTSGVPYEQYF. The complete variable domain, with remaining parts taken from reference TRBV2 and TRBJ2-7, reads EPEVTQTPSHQVTQMGQEVILRCVPISNHLYFYWYRQILGQKVEFLVSFYNNEISEKSEIFDDQFSVERPDGSNFTLKIRSTKLEDSAMYFCASRDTSGVPYEQYFGPGTRLTVT.

This clonotype came up a few times. The chain is built from TRBV20-1 and TRBJ2-7; no clear D. This CDR3 comprises 13 residues. Germline CDR1 DFQATT, CDR2 SNEGSKA (reference sequence). The ends were cut back, 2 bases at V and 1 base at J, with 9 bases in the middle. CDR3 in DNA: TGCAGTGCTAGACGGGCAGTGTCCTACGAGCAGTACTTC. Translating it yields CSARRAVSYEQYF.

This chain connects TRBV12-3 or TRBV12-4 to TRBJ2-1; D is perhaps TRBD2 (7 bases). The germline V and J ends were trimmed by 6 bases and 7 bases, with 25 bases remaining between them. The CDR3 is 17 residues long. The CDR3 DNA sequence: TGTGCCAGCAGCTTCGTCATAGTGGGGGGGCCTAGGAATGAGCAGTTCTTC. Translating gives CASSFVIVGGPRNEQFF.

This sequence joins TRBV25-1 and TRBJ1-2, with TRBD1 identical over 8 bases. The germline CDR1 and CDR2 sequences are MGHDK and SYGVNS. The CDR3 loop spans 14 amino acids. V was clipped by 6 bases and J by 6 bases; unmatched bases: 9. CDR3 sequence: CASSDPDREDGYTF. The CDR3 DNA reads as TGTGCCAGCAGCGATCCGGACAGGGAGGATGGCTACACCTTC.